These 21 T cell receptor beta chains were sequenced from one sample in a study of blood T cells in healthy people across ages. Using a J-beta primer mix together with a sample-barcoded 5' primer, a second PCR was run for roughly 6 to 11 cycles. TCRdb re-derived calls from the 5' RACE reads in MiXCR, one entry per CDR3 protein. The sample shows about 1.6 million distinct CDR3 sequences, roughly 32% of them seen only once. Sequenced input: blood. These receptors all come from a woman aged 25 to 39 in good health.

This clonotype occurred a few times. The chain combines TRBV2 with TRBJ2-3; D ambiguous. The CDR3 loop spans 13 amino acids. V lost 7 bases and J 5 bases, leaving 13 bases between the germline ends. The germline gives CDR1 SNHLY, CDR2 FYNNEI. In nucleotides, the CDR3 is TGTGCCAGCACCCCCGTTCCGGGAGATACGCAGTATTTT. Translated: CASTPVPGDTQYF.

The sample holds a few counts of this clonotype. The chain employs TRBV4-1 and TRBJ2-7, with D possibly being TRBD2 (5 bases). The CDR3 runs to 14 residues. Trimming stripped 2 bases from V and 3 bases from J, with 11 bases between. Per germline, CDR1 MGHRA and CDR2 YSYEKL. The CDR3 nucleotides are TGCGCCAGCAGCCAAATTCCGGGAAACTACGAGCAGTACTTC. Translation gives CASSQIPGNYEQYF.

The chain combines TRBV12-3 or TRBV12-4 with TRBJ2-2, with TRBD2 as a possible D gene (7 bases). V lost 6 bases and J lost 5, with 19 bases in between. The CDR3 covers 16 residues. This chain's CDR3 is CASSPGGPFGTGELFF. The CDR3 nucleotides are TGTGCCAGCAGCCCCGGGGGGCCCTTCGGTACCGGGGAGCTGTTTTTT.

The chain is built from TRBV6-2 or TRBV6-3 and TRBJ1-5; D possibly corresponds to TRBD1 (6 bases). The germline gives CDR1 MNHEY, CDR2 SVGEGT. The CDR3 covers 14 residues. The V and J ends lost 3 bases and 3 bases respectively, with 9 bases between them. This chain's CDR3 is CASSYSGDNQPQHF. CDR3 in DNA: TGTGCCAGCAGTTATTCAGGGGACAATCAGCCCCAGCATTTT.

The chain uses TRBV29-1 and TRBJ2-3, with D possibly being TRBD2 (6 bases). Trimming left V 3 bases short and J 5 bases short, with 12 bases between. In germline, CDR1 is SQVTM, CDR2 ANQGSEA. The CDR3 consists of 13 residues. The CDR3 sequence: CSVDQGGIDTQYF. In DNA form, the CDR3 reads TGCAGCGTTGATCAGGGAGGCATAGATACGCAGTATTTT.

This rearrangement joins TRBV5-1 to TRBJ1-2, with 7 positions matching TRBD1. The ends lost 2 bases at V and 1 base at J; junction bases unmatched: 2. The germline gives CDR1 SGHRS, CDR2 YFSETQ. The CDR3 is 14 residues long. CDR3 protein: CASSFRDSNYGYTF. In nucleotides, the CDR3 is TGCGCCAGCAGCTTCCGGGACAGTAACTATGGCTACACCTTC.

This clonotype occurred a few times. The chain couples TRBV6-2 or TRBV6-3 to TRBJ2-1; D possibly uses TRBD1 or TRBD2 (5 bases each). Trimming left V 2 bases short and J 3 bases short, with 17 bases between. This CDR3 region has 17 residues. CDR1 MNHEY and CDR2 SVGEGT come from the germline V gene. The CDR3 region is CASSYRGPQTSYNEQFF. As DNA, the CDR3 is TGTGCCAGCAGTTACAGGGGACCCCAAACCAGCTACAATGAGCAGTTCTTC.

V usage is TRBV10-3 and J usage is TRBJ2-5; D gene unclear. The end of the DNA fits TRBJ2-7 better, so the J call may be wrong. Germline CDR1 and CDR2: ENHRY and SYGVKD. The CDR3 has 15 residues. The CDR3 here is CAISESTTYILEQYF. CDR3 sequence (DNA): TGTGCCATCAGTGAGTCGACGACGTACATCCTCGAGCAGTACTTC.

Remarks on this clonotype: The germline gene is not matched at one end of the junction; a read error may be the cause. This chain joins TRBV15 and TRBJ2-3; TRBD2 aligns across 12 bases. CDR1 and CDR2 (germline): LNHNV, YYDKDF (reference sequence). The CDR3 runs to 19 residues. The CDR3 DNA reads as TGTGCCACCAGCAGAGAGCTCGGGTATCTAGCGGGAGGGACAGATATGCAGTATTTT. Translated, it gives CATSRELGYLAGGTDMQYF.

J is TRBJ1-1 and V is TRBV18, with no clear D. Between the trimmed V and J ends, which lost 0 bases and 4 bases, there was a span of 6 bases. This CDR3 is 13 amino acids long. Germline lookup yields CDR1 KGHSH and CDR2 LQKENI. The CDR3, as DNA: TGTGCCAGCTCACCACCTAGGCGCACTGAAGCTTTCTTT. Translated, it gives CASSPPRRTEAFF.

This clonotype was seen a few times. CDR3 in DNA: TGTGCCAGCTCACCGACCGGGACAAATCAAGAGACCCAGTACTTC. Amino acid sequence: CASSPTGTNQETQYF. The chain combines TRBV18 with TRBJ2-5, with D perhaps TRBD1 (6 bases). The CDR3 contains 15 residues. V lost 3 bases, J lost 2 bases, and 13 bases lay in between. Per the germline V gene, CDR1 is KGHSH and CDR2 is LQKENI.

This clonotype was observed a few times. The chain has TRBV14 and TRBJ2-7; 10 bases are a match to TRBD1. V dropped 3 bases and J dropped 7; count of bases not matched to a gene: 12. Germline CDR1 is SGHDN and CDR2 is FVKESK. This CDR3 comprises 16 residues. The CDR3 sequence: CASSQATWDRGGEQYF. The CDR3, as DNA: TGTGCCAGCAGCCAGGCTACTTGGGACAGGGGAGGAGAGCAGTACTTC.

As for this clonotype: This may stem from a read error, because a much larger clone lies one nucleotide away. The CDR3 nucleotides read TGTGCCAGCAGTGTCGAGCTAGCGGGTTACAATGAGCAGTACTTC. Translating it yields CASSVELAGYNEQYF. This chain connects TRBV2 to TRBJ2-7; the match to TRBD2 covers 8 bases. CDR1 and CDR2 from the germline V gene are SNHLY and FYNNEI. This CDR3 contains 15 residues. J gave up 7 bases and V 4 bases, and 12 bases lay outside the gene matches.

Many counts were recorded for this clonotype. CDR3 nucleotide sequence: TGCGCCAGCAGCCCGTACAGCGGGGGGTCCTATGAGCAGTTCTTC. Its translation: CASSPYSGGSYEQFF. This chain uses TRBV4-1 with TRBJ2-1, with 9 bases lining up with TRBD2. CDR1 MGHRA and CDR2 YSYEKL come from the germline V gene. The CDR3 length is 15 residues. Trimming at V came to 4 bases and at J to 8 bases, leaving 9 bases not matched to a gene.

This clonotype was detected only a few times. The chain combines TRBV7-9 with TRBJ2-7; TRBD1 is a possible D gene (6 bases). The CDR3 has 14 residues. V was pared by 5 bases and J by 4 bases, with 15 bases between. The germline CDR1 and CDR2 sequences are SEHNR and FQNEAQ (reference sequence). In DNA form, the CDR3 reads TGTGCCAGCAGCGACGGGACACCTTATTACGAGCAGTACTTC. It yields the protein CASSDGTPYYEQYF.

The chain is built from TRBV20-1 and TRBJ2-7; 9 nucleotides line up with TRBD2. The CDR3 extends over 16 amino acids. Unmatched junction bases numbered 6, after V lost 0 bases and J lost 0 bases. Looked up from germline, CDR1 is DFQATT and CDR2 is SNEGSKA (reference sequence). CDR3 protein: CSARDPSSGDSYEQYF. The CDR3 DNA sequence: TGCAGTGCTAGAGATCCGTCTAGCGGGGACTCCTACGAGCAGTACTTC.

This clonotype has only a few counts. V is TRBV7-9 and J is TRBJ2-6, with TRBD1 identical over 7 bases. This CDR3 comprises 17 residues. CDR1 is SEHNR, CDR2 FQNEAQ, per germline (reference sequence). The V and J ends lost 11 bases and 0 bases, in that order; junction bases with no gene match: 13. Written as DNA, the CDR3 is TGTGCCTTTTCCCCGGGACAGTTTATCTCTGGGGCCAACGTCCTGACTTTC. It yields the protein CAFSPGQFISGANVLTF. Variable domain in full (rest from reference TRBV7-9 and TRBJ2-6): DTGVSQNPRHKITKRGQNVTFRCDPISEHNRLYWYRQTLGQGPEFLTYFQNEAQLEKSRLLSDRFSAERPKGSFSTLEIQRTEQGDSAMYLCAFSPGQFISGANVLTFGAGSRLTVL.

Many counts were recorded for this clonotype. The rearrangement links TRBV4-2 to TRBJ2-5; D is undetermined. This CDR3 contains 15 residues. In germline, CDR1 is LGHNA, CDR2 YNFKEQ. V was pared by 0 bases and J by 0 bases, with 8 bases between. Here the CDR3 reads CASSQDLTHQETQYF. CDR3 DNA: TGTGCCAGCAGCCAAGATTTAACCCACCAAGAGACCCAGTACTTC.

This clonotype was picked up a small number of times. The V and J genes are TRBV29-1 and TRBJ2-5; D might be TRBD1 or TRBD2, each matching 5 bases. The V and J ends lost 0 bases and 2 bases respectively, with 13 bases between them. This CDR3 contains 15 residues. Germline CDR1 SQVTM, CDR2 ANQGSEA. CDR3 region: CSVEDPWDGQETQYF. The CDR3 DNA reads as TGCAGCGTTGAAGATCCGTGGGACGGACAAGAGACCCAGTACTTC. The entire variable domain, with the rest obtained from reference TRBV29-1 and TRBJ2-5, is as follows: SAVISQKPSRDICQRGTSLTIQCQVDSQVTMMFWYRQQPGQSLTLIATANQGSEATYESGFVIDKFPISRPNLTFSTLTVSNMSPEDSSIYLCSVEDPWDGQETQYFGPGTRLLVL.

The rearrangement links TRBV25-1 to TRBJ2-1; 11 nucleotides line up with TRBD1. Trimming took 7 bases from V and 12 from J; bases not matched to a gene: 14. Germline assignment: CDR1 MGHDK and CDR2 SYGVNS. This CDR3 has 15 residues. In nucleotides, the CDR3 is TGTGCCAGCACGGCAAGGACAGGGGGCTTAAGCGGGCAGTTCTTC. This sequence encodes CASTARTGGLSGQFF. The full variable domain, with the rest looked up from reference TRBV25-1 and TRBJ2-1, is EADIYQTPRYLVIGTGKKITLECSQTMGHDKMYWYQQDPGMELHLIHYSYGVNSTEKGDLSSESTVSRIRTEHFPLTLESARPSHTSQYLCASTARTGGLSGQFFGPGTRLTVL.

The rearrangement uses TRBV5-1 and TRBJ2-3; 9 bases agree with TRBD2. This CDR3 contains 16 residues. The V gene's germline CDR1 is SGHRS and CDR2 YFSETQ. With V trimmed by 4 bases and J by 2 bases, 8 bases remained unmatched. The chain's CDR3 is CASSTKAGGHTDTQYF. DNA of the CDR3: TGCGCCAGCAGCACCAAAGCGGGGGGACACACAGATACGCAGTATTTT.